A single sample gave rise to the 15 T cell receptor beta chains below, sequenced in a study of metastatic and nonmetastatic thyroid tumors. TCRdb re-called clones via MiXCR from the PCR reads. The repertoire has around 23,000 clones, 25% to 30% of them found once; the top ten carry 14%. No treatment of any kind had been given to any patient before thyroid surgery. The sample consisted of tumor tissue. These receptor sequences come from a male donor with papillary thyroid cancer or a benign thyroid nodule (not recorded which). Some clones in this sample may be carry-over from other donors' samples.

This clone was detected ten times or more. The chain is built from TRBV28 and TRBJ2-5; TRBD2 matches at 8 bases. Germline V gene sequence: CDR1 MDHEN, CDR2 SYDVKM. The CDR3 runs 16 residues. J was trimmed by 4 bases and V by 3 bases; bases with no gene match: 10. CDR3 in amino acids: CASSFTGLAGLETQYF. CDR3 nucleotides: TGTGCCAGCAGTTTTACTGGTCTAGCGGGTCTAGAGACCCAGTACTTC.

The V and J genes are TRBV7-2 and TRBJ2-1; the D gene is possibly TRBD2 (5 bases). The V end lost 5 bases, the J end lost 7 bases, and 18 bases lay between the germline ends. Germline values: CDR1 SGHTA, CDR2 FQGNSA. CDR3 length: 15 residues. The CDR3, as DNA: TGTGCCAGCAGCCTGAGCGGTTTGGTATTTAATGAGCAGTTCTTC. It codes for CASSLSGLVFNEQFF.

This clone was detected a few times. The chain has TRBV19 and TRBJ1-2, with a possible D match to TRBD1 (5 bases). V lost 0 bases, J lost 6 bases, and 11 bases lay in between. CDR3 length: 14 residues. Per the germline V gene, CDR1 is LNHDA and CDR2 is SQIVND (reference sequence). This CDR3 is CASSIDRGENGYTF. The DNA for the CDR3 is TGTGCCAGTAGTATAGACCGGGGGGAGAATGGCTACACCTTC.

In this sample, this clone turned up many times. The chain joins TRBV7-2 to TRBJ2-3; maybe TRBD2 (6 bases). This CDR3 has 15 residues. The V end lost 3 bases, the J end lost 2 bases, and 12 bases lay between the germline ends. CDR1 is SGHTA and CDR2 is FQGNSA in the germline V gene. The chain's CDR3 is CASSFKLAHTDTQYF. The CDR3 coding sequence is TGTGCCAGCAGCTTTAAGCTAGCGCACACAGATACGCAGTATTTT.

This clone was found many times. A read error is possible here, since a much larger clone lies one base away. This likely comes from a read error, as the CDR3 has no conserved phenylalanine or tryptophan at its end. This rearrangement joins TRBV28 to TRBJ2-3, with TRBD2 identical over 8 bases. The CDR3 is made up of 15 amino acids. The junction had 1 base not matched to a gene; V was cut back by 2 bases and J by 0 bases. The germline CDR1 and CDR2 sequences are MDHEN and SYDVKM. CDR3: CASSLPSGSTDTQYS. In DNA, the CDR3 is TGTGCCAGCAGTTTACCTAGCGGGAGCACAGATACGCAGTATTCT.

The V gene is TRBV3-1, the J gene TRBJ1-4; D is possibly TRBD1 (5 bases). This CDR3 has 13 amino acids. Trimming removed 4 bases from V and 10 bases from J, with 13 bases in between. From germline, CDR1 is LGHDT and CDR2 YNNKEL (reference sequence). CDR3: CASSLGDLGKLFF. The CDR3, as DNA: TGTGCCAGCAGCCTAGGGGATCTCGGAAAACTGTTTTTT.

This CDR3 is CASSPSPGPTYEQYF. In DNA, the CDR3 is TGTGCCAGCAGCCCGTCGCCGGGCCCCACCTACGAGCAGTACTTC. The chain recombines TRBV7-9 with TRBJ2-7; no clear D. CDR3 length: 15 residues. In germline, CDR1 is SEHNR, CDR2 FQNEAQ (reference sequence). Trimming cost V 5 bases and J 2 bases, with 16 bases left between them.

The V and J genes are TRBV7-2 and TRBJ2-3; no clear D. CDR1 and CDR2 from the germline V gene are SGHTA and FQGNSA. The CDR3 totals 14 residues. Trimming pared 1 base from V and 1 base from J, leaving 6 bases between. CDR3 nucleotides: TGTGCCAGCAGCTTAGGTCCCTGCACAGATACGCAGTATTTT. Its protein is CASSLGPCTDTQYF.

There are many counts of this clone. The DNA of the CDR3 is TGCGCCAGCAGCTTAGAGAGGGTTGGGGCCAACGTCCTGACTTTC. The encoded protein is CASSLERVGANVLTF. The chain joins TRBV5-1 to TRBJ2-6; possible D gene TRBD2, 5 bases. Trimming took off 2 bases at V and 3 bases at J, with 9 bases between the two ends. The CDR3 extends over 15 amino acids. Germline lookup yields CDR1 SGHRS and CDR2 YFSETQ.

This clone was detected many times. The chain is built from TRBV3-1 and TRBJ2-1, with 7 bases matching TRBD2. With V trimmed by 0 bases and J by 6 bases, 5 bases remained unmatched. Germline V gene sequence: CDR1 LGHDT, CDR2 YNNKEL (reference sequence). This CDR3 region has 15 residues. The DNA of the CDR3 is TGTGCCAGCAGCCAAGATGGTGGGAGGGCCAATGAGCAGTTCTTC. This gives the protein CASSQDGGRANEQFF.

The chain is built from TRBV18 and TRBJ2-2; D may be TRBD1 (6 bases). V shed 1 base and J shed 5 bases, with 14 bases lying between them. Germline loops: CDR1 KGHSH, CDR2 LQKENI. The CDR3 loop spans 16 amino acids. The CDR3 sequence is CASSPRRGLGTGELFF. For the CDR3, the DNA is TGTGCCAGCTCACCACGCAGGGGCCTTGGGACCGGGGAGCTGTTTTTT. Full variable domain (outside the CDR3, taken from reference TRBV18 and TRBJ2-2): NAGVMQNPRHLVRRRGQEARLRCSPMKGHSHVYWYRQLPEEGLKFMVYLQKENIIDESGMPKERFSAEFPKEGPSILRIQQVVRGDSAAYFCASSPRRGLGTGELFFGEGSRLTVL.

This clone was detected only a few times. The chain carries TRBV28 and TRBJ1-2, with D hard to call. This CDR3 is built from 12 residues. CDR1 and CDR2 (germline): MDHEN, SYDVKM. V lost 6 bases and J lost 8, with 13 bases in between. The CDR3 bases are TGTGCCAGCAGGAGGAATACGAGGGGCTACACCTTC. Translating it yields CASRRNTRGYTF.

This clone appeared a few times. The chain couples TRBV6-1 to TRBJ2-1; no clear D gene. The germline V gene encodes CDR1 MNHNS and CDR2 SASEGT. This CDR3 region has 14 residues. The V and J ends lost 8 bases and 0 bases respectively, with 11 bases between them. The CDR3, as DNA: TGTGCCAGCGCGGCCAGCAGCTCCTACAATGAGCAGTTCTTC. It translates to CASAASSSYNEQFF.

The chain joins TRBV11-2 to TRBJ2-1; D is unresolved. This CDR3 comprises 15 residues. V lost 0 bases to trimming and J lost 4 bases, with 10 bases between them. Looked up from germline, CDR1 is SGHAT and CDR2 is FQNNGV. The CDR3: CASSLENSGYNEQFF. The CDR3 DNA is TGTGCCAGCAGCTTAGAGAACTCCGGGTACAATGAGCAGTTCTTC.

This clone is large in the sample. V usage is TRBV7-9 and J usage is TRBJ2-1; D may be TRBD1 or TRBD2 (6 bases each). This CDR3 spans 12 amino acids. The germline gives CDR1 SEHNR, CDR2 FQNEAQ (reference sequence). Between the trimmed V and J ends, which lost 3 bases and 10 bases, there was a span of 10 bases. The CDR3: CASSFVGGEQFF. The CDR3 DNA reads TGTGCCAGCAGCTTCGTCGGGGGCGAGCAGTTCTTC. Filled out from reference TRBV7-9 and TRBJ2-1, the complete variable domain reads DTGVSQNPRHKITKRGQNVTFRCDPISEHNRLYWYRQTLGQGPEFLTYFQNEAQLEKSRLLSDRFSAERPKGSFSTLEIQRTEQGDSAMYLCASSFVGGEQFFGPGTRLTVL.